The present T cell receptor beta chain was sequenced within a study of blood T cell repertoires in COVID-19. In the original workflow: Nucleated cell number was recorded as an estimate derived from reference gene primer amplification. The assay was immunoSEQ multiplex PCR, and TCRdb's table has in-frame clones only and misses some. From that table come the V and J calls and clone size; the DNA was used to work out D and trimming. The table lists hundreds of thousands of clones, roughly 84% of them singletons. Recruits, aged about 18 to 95 years, lived in around 24 US areas. Sequenced material: PBMCs or T cells enriched from blood (not recorded which). This clonotype was sampled from a woman aged 18-30 years who had been exposed to COVID-19.

CDR3 DNA: TGTGCCAGCAGCCTAGCGGGAGTGGCCTACGAGCAGTACTTC. Its protein product is CASSLAGVAYEQYF. The chain uses TRBV6-5 and TRBJ2-7; 10 positions agree with TRBD2. The germline V gene encodes CDR1 MNHEY and CDR2 SVGAGI. The ends lost 6 bases at V and 2 bases at J; junction bases unmatched: 4. The CDR3 is 14 residues long.